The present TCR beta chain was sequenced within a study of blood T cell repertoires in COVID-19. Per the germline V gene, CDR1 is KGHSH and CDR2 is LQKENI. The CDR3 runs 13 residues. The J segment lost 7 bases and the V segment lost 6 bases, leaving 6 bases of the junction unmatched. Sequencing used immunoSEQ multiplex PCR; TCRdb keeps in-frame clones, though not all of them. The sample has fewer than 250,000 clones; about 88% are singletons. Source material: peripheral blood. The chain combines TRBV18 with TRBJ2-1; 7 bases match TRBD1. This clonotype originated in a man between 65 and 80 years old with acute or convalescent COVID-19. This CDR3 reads CASSYGTENEQFF. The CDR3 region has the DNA TGTGCCAGCTCTTACGGGACAGAGAATGAGCAGTTCTTC.